This TCR beta chain was identified in a study of T cells in Graves' hyperthyroidism and ophthalmopathy. General observations from the study: Most expanded thyroid clonotypes above 0.001 recurred in blood. Ophthalmopathy stood apart from stable hyperthyroidism in a 13 V-J model.

This CDR3 has 13 amino acids. The germline V gene encodes CDR1 MNHNY and CDR2 SVGAGI (reference sequence). V was cut by 6 bases and J by 4 bases, with 13 bases left in between. Amplified TCR beta CDR3 regions came from RNA transcripts. With the HTBI primer set, the TCR CDR3 went through a first round of RT-PCR. TCRdb called the multiplex PCR reads again in MiXCR, with one record for every CDR3 protein. The data hold 500,000 to 600,000 distinct CDR3 sequences, with approximately 44% observed a single time. This clonotype was observed at least ten times. The antigen remains undetermined. Patients aged 18 to 65 had newly diagnosed hyperthyroidism lasting under 2 months. Clinicians diagnosed patients from clinical symptoms, serum thyroxine and TRAb, thyroid ultrasound and orbital computed tomography.

The origin of this receptor is a woman younger than 35 with Graves' hyperthyroidism. Input material: peripheral blood or thyroid tissue (not recorded which). V gene TRBV6-6 combines with J gene TRBJ2-7; possible D gene TRBD1, 5 bases. The chain's CDR3 is CASRFDSPYEQYF. In DNA form, the CDR3 reads TGTGCCAGCAGGTTCGACAGCCCTTACGAGCAGTACTTC.